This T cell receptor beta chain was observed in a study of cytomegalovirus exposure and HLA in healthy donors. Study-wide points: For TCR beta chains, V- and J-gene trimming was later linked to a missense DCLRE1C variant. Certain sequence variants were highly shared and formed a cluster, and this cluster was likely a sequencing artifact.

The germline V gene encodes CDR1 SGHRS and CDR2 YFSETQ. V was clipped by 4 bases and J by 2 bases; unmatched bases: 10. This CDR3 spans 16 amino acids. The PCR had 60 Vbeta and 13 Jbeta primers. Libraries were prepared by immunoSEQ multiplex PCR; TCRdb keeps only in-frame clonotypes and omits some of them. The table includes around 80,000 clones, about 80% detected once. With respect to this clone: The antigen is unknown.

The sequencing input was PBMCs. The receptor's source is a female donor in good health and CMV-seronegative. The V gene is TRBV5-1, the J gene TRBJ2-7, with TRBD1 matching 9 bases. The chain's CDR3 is CASSKGPGQGAYEQYF. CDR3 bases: TGCGCCAGCAGCAAAGGTCCGGGACAGGGAGCCTACGAGCAGTACTTC.